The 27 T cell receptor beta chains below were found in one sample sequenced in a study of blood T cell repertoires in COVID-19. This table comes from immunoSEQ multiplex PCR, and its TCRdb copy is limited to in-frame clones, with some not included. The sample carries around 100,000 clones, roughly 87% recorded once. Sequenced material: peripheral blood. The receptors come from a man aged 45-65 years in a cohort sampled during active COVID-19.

The CDR3, as DNA: TGTGCCAGCAGGCTCGGGGGGGAGAACACTGAAGCTTTCTTT. It encodes CASRLGGENTEAFF. V usage is TRBV5-4 and J usage is TRBJ1-1, with D perhaps matching TRBD1 (5 bases). There are 14 residues in the CDR3. Per the germline V gene, CDR1 is SGHNT and CDR2 is YYREEE (reference sequence). V shed 5 bases and J shed 1 base, with 12 bases lying between them.

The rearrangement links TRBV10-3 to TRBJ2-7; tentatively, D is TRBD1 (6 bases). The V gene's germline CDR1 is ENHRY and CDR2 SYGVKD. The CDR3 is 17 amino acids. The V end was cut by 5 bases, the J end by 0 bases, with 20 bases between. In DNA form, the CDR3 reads TGTGCCATCAGTAAACCCGGGACAACGGTTAGCTCCTACGAGCAGTACTTC. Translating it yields CAISKPGTTVSSYEQYF.

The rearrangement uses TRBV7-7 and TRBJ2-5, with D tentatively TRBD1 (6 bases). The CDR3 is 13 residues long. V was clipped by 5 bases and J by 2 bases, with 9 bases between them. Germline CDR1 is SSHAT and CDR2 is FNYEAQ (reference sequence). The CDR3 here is CASSRQVQETQYF. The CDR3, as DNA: TGTGCCAGCAGCCGACAGGTTCAAGAGACCCAGTACTTC.

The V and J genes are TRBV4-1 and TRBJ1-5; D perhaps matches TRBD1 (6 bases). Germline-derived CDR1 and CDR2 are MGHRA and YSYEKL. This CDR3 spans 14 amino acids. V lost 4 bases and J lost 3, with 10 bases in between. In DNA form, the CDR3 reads TGCGCCAGCAGCCTACAGGGCTCCAATCAGCCCCAGCATTTT. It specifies CASSLQGSNQPQHF.

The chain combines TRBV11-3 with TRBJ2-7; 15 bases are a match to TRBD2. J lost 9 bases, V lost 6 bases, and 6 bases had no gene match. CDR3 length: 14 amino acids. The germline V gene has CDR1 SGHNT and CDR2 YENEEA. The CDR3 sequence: CASRSGTSGGPQYF. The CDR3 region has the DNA TGTGCCAGCAGATCCGGGACTAGCGGGGGGCCGCAGTACTTC.

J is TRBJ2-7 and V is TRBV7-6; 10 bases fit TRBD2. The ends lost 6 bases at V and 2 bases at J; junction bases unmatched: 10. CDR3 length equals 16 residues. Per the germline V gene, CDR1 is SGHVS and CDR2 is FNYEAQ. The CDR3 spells CASSRGASGGTYEQYF. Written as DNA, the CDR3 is TGTGCCAGCAGTCGAGGCGCTAGCGGGGGAACCTACGAGCAGTACTTC.

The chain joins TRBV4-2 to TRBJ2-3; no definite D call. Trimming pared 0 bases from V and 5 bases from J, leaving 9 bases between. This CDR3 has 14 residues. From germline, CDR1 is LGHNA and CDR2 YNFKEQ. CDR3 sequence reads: CASSQEVARDTQYF. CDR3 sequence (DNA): TGTGCCAGCAGCCAAGAAGTAGCTAGAGATACGCAGTATTTT.

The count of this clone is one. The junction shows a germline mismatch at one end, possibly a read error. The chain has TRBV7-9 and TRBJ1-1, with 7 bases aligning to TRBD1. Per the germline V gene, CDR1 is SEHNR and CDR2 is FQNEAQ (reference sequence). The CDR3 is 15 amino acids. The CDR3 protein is CASSLLTGWNAEAFF. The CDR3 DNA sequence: TGTGCCAGCAGCTTACTGACAGGGTGGAACGCTGAAGCTTTCTTT.

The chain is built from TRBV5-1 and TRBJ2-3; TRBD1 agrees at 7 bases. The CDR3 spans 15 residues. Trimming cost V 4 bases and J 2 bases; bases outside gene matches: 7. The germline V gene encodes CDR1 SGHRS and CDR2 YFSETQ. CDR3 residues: CASSQGQSYTDTQYF. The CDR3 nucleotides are TGCGCCAGCAGCCAGGGACAGAGCTACACAGATACGCAGTATTTT. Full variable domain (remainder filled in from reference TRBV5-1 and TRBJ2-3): KAGVTQTPRYLIKTRGQQVTLSCSPISGHRSVSWYQQTPGQGLQFLFEYFSETQRNKGNFPGRFSGRQFSNSRSEMNVSTLELGDSALYLCASSQGQSYTDTQYFGPGTRLTVL.

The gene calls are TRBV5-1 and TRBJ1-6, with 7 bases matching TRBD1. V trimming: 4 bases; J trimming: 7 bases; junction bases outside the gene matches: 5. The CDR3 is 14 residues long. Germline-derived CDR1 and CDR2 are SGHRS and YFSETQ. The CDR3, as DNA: TGCGCCAGCAGCGGGGGACAGTGGAATTCACCCCTCCACTTT. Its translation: CASSGGQWNSPLHF.

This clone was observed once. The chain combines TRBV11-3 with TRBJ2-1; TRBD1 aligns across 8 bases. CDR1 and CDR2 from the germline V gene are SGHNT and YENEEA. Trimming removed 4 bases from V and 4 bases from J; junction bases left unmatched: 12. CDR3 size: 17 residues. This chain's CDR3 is CASSSRATGAPYNEQFF. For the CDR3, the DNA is TGTGCCAGCAGCTCACGTGCGACAGGGGCTCCTTACAATGAGCAGTTCTTC.

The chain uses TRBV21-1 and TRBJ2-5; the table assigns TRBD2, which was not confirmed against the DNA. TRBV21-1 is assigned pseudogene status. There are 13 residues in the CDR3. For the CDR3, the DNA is TGTGCCAGCAGCAAACTGCTGCGAGAGACCCAGTACTTC. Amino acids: CASSKLLRETQYF.

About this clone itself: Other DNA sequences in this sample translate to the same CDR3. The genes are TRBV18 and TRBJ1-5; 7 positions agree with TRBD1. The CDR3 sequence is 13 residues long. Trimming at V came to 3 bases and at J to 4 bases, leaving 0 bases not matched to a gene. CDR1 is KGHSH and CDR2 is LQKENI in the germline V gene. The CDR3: CASSPDRNQPQHF. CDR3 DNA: TGTGCCAGCTCACCGGACAGGAATCAGCCCCAGCATTTT.

The CDR3, as DNA: TGTGCCAGCAGCGTCAGCGGGCCCCTATTCAATGAGCAGTTCTTC. It specifies CASSVSGPLFNEQFF. The chain has TRBV9 and TRBJ2-1; possibly TRBD2 for D (6 bases). V was cut by 2 bases and J by 6 bases, with 15 bases left in between. CDR1 SGDLS and CDR2 YYNGEE come from the germline V gene. The CDR3 extends over 15 amino acids.

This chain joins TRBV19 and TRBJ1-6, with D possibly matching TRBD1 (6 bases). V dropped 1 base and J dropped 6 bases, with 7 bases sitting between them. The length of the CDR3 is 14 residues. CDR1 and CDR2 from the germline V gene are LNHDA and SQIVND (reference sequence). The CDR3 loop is CASSIAGANSPLHF. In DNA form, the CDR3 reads TGTGCCAGTAGTATAGCAGGGGCTAATTCACCCCTCCACTTT.

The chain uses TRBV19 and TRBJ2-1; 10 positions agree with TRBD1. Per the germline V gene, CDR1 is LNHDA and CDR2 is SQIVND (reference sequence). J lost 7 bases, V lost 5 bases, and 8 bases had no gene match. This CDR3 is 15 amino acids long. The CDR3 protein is CASSFRDRGWNEQFF. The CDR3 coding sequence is TGTGCCAGTAGTTTCCGGGACAGGGGTTGGAATGAGCAGTTCTTC.

As DNA, the CDR3 is TGTGCCAGCAGCTTAGTCCGGGGGGATGAGCAGTTCTTC. This sequence encodes CASSLVRGDEQFF. The chain uses TRBV11-3 and TRBJ2-1, with 7 bases that match TRBD2. The CDR3 consists of 13 residues. CDR1 and CDR2 (germline): SGHNT, YENEEA. The J segment lost 8 bases and the V segment lost 1 base, leaving 2 bases of the junction unmatched.

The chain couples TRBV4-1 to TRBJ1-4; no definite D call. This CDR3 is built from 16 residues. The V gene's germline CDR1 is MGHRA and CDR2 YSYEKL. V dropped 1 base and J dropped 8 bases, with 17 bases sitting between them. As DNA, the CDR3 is TGCGCCAGCAGCCAAGGCGTGACTTACCCGGAGGAAAAACTGTTTTTT. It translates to CASSQGVTYPEEKLFF.

The chain's CDR3 is CASRGDRGQGYTF. The DNA for the CDR3 is TGTGCCAGCAGGGGCGACAGGGGTCAAGGCTACACCTTC. The genes are TRBV12-3 or TRBV12-4 and TRBJ1-2; 8 nucleotides match TRBD1. V gave up 6 bases and J gave up 8 bases; unmatched junction bases: 8. The CDR3 spans 13 residues.

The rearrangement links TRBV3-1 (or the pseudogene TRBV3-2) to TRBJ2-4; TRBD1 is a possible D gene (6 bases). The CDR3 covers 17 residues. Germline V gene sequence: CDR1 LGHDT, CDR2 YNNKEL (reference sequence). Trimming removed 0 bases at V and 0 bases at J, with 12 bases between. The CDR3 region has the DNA TGTGCCAGCAGCCAAGATGAGTGGGGGCCAGCCAAAAACATTCAGTACTTC. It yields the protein CASSQDEWGPAKNIQYF.

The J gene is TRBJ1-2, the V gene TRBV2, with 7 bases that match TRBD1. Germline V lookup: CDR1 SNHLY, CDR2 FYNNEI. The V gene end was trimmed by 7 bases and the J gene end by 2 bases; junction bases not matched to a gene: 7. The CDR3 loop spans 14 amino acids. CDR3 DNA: TGTGCCAGCACCCGGACAGGCCTCAACTATGGCTACACCTTC. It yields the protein CASTRTGLNYGYTF.

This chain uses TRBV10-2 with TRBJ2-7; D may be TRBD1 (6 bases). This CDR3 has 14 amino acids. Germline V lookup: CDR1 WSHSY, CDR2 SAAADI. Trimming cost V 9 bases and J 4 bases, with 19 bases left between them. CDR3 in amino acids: CASADVGQTYEQYV. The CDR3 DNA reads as TGCGCCAGTGCCGACGTTGGACAGACTTACGAGCAGTACGTC.

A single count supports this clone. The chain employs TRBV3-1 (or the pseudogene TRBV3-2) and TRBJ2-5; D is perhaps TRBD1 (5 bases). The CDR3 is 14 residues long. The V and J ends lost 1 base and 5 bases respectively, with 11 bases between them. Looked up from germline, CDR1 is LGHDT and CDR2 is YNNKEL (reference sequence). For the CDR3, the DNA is TGTGCCAGCAGCCAAGTCCGGCCAGGGGAGACCCAGTACTTC. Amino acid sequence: CASSQVRPGETQYF.

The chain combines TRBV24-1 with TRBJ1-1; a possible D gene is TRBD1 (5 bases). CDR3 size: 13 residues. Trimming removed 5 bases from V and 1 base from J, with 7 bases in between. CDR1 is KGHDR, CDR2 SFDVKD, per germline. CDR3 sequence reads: CATSARANTEAFF. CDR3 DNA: TGTGCCACCAGTGCCAGGGCGAACACTGAAGCTTTCTTT.

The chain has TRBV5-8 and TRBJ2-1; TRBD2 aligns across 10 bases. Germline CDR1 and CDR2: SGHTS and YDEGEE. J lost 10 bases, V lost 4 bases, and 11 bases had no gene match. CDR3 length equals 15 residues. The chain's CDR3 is CASSRFKRGGGEQFF. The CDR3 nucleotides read TGTGCCAGCAGCCGCTTCAAGCGGGGGGGCGGAGAGCAGTTCTTC.

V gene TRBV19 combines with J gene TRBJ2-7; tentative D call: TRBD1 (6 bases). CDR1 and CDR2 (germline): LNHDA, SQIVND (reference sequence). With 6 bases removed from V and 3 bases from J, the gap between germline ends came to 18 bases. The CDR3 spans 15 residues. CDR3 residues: CASSEDSQQGYEQYF. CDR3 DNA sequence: TGTGCCAGTAGCGAGGACAGCCAACAGGGCTACGAGCAGTACTTC.

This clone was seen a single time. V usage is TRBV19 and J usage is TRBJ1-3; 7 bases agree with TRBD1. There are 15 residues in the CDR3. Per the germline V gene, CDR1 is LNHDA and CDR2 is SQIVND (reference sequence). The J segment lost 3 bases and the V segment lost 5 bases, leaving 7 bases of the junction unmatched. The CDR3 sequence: CASSPTGIYGNTIYF. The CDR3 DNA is TGTGCCAGTAGTCCGACAGGGATCTATGGAAACACCATATATTTT.